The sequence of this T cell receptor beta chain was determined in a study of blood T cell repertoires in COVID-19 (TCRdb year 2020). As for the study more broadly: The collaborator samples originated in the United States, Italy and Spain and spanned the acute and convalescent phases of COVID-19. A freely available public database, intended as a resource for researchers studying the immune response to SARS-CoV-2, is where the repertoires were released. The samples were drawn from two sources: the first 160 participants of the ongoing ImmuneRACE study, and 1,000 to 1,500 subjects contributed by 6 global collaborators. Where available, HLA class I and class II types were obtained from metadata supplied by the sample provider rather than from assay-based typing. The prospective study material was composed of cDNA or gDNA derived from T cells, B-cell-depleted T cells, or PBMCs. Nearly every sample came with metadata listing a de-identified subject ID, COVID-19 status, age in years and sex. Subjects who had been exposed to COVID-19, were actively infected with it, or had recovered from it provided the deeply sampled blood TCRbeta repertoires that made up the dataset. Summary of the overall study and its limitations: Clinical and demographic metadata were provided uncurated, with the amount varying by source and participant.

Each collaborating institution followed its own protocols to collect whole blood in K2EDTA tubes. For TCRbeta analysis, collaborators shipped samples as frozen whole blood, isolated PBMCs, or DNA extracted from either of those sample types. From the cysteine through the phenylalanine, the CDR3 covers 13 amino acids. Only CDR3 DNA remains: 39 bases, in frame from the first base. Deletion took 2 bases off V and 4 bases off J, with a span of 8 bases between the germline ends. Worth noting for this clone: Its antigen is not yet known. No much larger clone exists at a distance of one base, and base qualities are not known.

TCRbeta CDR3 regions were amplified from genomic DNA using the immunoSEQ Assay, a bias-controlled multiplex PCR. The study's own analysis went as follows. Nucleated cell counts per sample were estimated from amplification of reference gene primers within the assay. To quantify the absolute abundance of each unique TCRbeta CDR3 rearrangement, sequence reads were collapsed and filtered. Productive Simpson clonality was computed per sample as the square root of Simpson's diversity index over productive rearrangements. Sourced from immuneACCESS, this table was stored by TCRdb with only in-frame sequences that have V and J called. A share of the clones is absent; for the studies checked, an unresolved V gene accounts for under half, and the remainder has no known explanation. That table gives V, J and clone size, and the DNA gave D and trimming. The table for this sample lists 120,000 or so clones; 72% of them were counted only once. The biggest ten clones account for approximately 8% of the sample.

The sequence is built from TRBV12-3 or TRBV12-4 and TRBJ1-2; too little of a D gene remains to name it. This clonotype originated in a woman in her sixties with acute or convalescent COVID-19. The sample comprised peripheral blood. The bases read TGTGCCAGCAGTTTACAGGCAGCCTATGGCTACACCTTC. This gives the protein CASSLQAAYGYTF.